The 31 T cell receptor beta chains below come from one sample, sequenced in a study of patients and donors after allogeneic stem cell transplantation. A single record per CDR3 protein comes from TCRdb applying MiXCR to the RT-PCR reads. This table holds over 150,000 distinct CDR3 sequences, roughly 40% found once. The sequenced sample consisted of blood, either unsorted or a sorted T cell fraction (not recorded which). The receptors here all came from a human donor who was either an allogeneic HSCT recipient or a stem cell or donor lymphocyte infusion donor (not recorded which). It is not recorded whose cells these are; they may come from a transplant donor.

The chain links TRBV11-2 to TRBJ2-5; no reliable D call. V gave up 5 bases and J gave up 3 bases, with 10 bases separating them. In germline, CDR1 is SGHAT, CDR2 FQNNGV. The CDR3 is 13 amino acids. The CDR3 sequence is CASSQGSKETQYF. The CDR3 DNA sequence: TGTGCCAGCAGCCAAGGATCAAAAGAGACCCAGTACTTC.

This sequence joins TRBV7-9 and TRBJ2-1; the D gene could be TRBD1 or TRBD2 (5 bases each). The CDR3 extends over 14 amino acids. Germline V gene data show CDR1 as SEHNR and CDR2 as FQNEAQ (reference sequence). The V gene lost 0 bases and the J gene lost 5 bases, with 8 bases spanning the gap. The CDR3: CASSLAGTNNEQFF. In nucleotides, the CDR3 is TGTGCCAGCAGCTTAGCGGGGACCAACAATGAGCAGTTCTTC.

There are a few counts of this clonotype. V gene TRBV7-9 combines with J gene TRBJ1-1; D is unresolved. CDR1 is SEHNR, CDR2 FQNEAQ, per germline (reference sequence). Trimming stripped 2 bases from V and 1 base from J, with 5 bases between. The CDR3 has 13 amino acids. The CDR3 spells CASSLMGNTEAFF. As DNA, the CDR3 is TGTGCCAGCAGCTTAATGGGGAACACTGAAGCTTTCTTT.

The chain has TRBV20-1 and TRBJ1-5, with 8 bases fitting TRBD1. CDR1 and CDR2 from the germline V gene are DFQATT and SNEGSKA (reference sequence). With 2 bases clipped from V and 6 bases from J, the junction kept 12 bases outside the gene matches. The CDR3 extends over 16 amino acids. The CDR3 DNA follows: TGCAGTGCTAGATTACCCCAGGGGGCTCCCAGTCAGCCCCAGCATTTT. Protein product: CSARLPQGAPSQPQHF.

This clonotype was recorded a few times. The rearrangement joins TRBV4-1 to TRBJ1-3; D is uncertain. The CDR3 extends over 17 amino acids. The V gene lost 0 bases and the J gene lost 4 bases, with 16 bases spanning the gap. CDR1 is MGHRA and CDR2 is YSYEKL in the germline V gene. The CDR3 DNA reads TGCGCCAGCAGCCAAGATCCAGCACAGAATATGGGAAACACCATATATTTT. It encodes CASSQDPAQNMGNTIYF.

V usage is TRBV7-2 and J usage is TRBJ2-2, with 10 bases that match TRBD1. CDR1 and CDR2 (germline): SGHTA, FQGNSA. The CDR3 is 14 residues long. Trimming at V came to 5 bases and at J to 8 bases, leaving 5 bases not matched to a gene. CDR3 amino acids: CASSRQGAGGELFF. As DNA, the CDR3 is TGTGCCAGCAGCCGACAGGGGGCCGGAGGGGAGCTGTTTTTT.

DNA of the CDR3: TGTGCCAGCAGTTCCCCTGGATGGGCCTACGAGCAGTACTTC. Its translation: CASSSPGWAYEQYF. The V and J genes are TRBV12-3 or TRBV12-4 and TRBJ2-7; D call uncertain. The CDR3 is 14 residues long. V was shortened by 4 bases and J by 2 bases, with 12 bases between the two germline ends.

The chain recombines TRBV4-3 with TRBJ2-3; D might be TRBD2 (5 bases). Germline V gene data show CDR1 as LGHNA and CDR2 as YSLEER. The CDR3 runs 17 residues. V dropped 1 base and J dropped 2 bases, with 16 bases sitting between them. CDR3 nucleotides: TGCGCCAGCAGCCAAGTGTGGCGGTCGGAGGACACAGATACGCAGTATTTT. As protein: CASSQVWRSEDTDTQYF.

The CDR3 DNA reads TGTGCCAGCAGTCAAAGGGCCACCGCTAATGAAAAACTGTTTTTT. This sequence encodes CASSQRATANEKLFF. The chain couples TRBV12-3 or TRBV12-4 to TRBJ1-4, with unresolved D. The CDR3 spans 15 residues. V lost 5 bases and J 3 bases, leaving 13 bases between the germline ends.

There are a few counts of this clonotype. The rearrangement uses TRBV9 and TRBJ1-1, with D hard to call. This CDR3 region has 12 residues. CDR1 and CDR2 from the germline V gene are SGDLS and YYNGEE. V lost 2 bases and J lost 3, with 5 bases in between. The CDR3, as DNA: TGTGCCAGCAGCGTGGATGACACTGAAGCTTTCTTT. It yields the protein CASSVDDTEAFF.

This chain connects TRBV27 to TRBJ2-1, with D maybe TRBD2 (6 bases). The CDR3 extends over 15 amino acids. V dropped 2 bases and J dropped 0 bases, with 8 bases sitting between them. Germline V CDR1 and CDR2: MNHEY, SMNVEV (reference sequence). CDR3 nucleotide sequence: TGTGCCAGCAGTTTACGGGAGAGCTCCTACAATGAGCAGTTCTTC. This codes for CASSLRESSYNEQFF.

The chain links TRBV6-5 to TRBJ1-2; D remains unclear. Trimming took off 2 bases at V and 4 bases at J, with 8 bases between the two ends. Looked up from germline, CDR1 is MNHEY and CDR2 is SVGAGI. The CDR3 contains 13 residues. As DNA, the CDR3 is TGTGCCAGCAGTTACGGGCAGCTCTATGGCTACACCTTC. Translation gives CASSYGQLYGYTF.

The V call is TRBV6-5, the J call TRBJ1-1; D remains unclear. Trimming took 8 bases from V and 9 from J, leaving 22 bases between them. The length of the CDR3 is 14 residues. Germline V gives CDR1 MNHEY, CDR2 SVGAGI. The CDR3 coding sequence is TGTGCCAGCGCTGTTGGGGAATCAGTATCCAAAGCTTTCTTT. Translated: CASAVGESVSKAFF.

The chain combines TRBV19 with TRBJ1-2; 7 bases are a match to TRBD1. Germline V gene lookup returns CDR1 LNHDA and CDR2 SQIVND (reference sequence). V shed 4 bases, J shed 7 bases, and the junction held 6 bases outside the gene matches. The CDR3 covers 13 residues. CDR3 residues: CASSTDRVFGYTF. In DNA, the CDR3 is TGTGCCAGTAGTACCGACAGGGTATTTGGCTACACCTTC.

This clonotype has a handful of counts. V and J are TRBV12-3 or TRBV12-4 and TRBJ2-1, with TRBD1 matching over 7 bases. V shed 5 bases and J 8 bases; nucleotides not matched to a gene: 6. CDR3 size: 13 residues. CDR3 sequence reads: CASSTGQLDEQFF. CDR3 bases: TGTGCCAGCAGTACGGGACAGCTCGATGAGCAGTTCTTC.

The J gene is TRBJ1-5, the V gene TRBV11-2; 8 nucleotides match TRBD1. Germline V CDR1 and CDR2: SGHAT, FQNNGV. This CDR3 comprises 15 residues. Losses at the gene ends were 5 bases for V and 3 bases for J; bases not matched to a gene: 6. The CDR3 region has the DNA TGTGCCAGCAGCCCCCGGACAGGGTTCAATCAGCCCCAGCATTTT. Amino acids: CASSPRTGFNQPQHF.

The rearrangement joins TRBV20-1 to TRBJ1-2, with D uncertain. From germline, CDR1 is DFQATT and CDR2 SNEGSKA (reference sequence). The CDR3 sequence is 9 residues long. The CDR3 loop reads CSDTVYYTF. The CDR3 DNA is TGCAGCGACACTGTGTACTACACCTTC.

The chain recombines TRBV15 with TRBJ1-1; no clear D gene. Germline CDR1 reads LNHNV; CDR2 reads YYDKDF (reference sequence). The CDR3 contains 17 residues. The V end lost 5 bases, the J end lost 0 bases, and 19 bases lay between the germline ends. The CDR3 loop reads CATSGTVPDSMNTEAFF. In DNA, the CDR3 is TGTGCCACCAGCGGTACCGTCCCGGATTCTATGAACACTGAAGCTTTCTTT.

The chain combines TRBV29-1 with TRBJ1-1; maybe TRBD1 (5 bases). This CDR3 spans 12 amino acids. CDR1 is SQVTM, CDR2 ANQGSEA, per germline. The germline V and J ends were trimmed by 5 bases and 4 bases, with 11 bases remaining between them. The CDR3 DNA is TGCAGCGTTAACAGGCCGGGCACTGAAGCTTTCTTT. Its translation: CSVNRPGTEAFF.

The chain is built from TRBV20-1 and TRBJ2-1; 8 nucleotides align to TRBD2. Germline V gene sequence: CDR1 DFQATT, CDR2 SNEGSKA (reference sequence). The CDR3 consists of 17 residues. Trimming took 8 bases from V and 0 from J; bases not matched to a gene: 15. The CDR3 sequence is CSSTGTVAGSSYNEQFF. The DNA of the CDR3 is TGCAGTTCCACCGGGACGGTAGCGGGGAGCTCCTACAATGAGCAGTTCTTC.

In nucleotides, the CDR3 is TGCAGCTTTCCTGGGGGGAACACTGAAGCTTTCTTT. This sequence encodes CSFPGGNTEAFF. The rearrangement joins TRBV20-1 to TRBJ1-1, with D perhaps matching TRBD1 (5 bases). From germline, CDR1 is DFQATT and CDR2 SNEGSKA (reference sequence). This CDR3 is built from 12 residues.

There are many counts of this clonotype. The V and J genes are TRBV15 and TRBJ1-4; 9 nucleotides align to TRBD1. The germline gives CDR1 LNHNV, CDR2 YYDKDF (reference sequence). This CDR3 has 16 residues. The V gene end was trimmed by 2 bases and the J gene end by 7 bases; junction bases not matched to a gene: 8. CDR3 region: CATSRLRTGVVEKLFF. The CDR3 DNA reads as TGTGCCACCAGCAGATTGCGGACAGGGGTGGTTGAAAAACTGTTTTTT.

The chain is built from TRBV7-2 and TRBJ1-5, with D unclear. CDR3 length equals 13 residues. The V end was cut by 5 bases, the J end by 0 bases, with 5 bases between. CDR1 and CDR2 from the germline V gene are SGHTA and FQGNSA. This CDR3 reads CASSAYSNQPQHF. The CDR3 nucleotides are TGTGCCAGCAGCGCCTATAGCAATCAGCCCCAGCATTTT.

The rearrangement uses TRBV5-1 and TRBJ1-4; D remains ambiguous. V dropped 3 bases and J dropped 4 bases, with 19 bases sitting between them. This CDR3 has 17 residues. Germline lookup yields CDR1 SGHRS and CDR2 YFSETQ. As DNA, the CDR3 is TGCGCCAGCAGCTACACCGCCGTCGGGAACGGTAATGAAAAACTGTTTTTT. This translates into CASSYTAVGNGNEKLFF.

The rearrangement uses TRBV20-1 and TRBJ2-3; maybe TRBD2 (6 bases). CDR3 size: 16 residues. V lost 5 bases to trimming and J lost 2 bases, with 20 bases between them. The germline CDR1 and CDR2 sequences are DFQATT and SNEGSKA (reference sequence). The chain's CDR3 is CSAAGVVGGATDTQYF. The CDR3 bases are TGCAGTGCTGCCGGGGTCGTGGGAGGTGCCACAGATACGCAGTATTTT.

This clonotype has just one count. The CDR3 DNA reads as TGTGCCAGCAGTTCGCAGCGGGAGGGGTCCCACGAGCAGTACTTC. The encoded protein is CASSSQREGSHEQYF. The rearrangement joins TRBV6-6 to TRBJ2-7; TRBD2 matches 10 bases. V was pared by 4 bases and J by 5 bases, with 8 bases of the junction left unmatched. This CDR3 is 15 amino acids long. Germline CDR1 reads MNHNY; CDR2 reads SVGAGI (reference sequence).

This clonotype was counted only a few times. This rearrangement joins TRBV12-3 or TRBV12-4 to TRBJ1-2, with D possibly being TRBD1 (5 bases). The V end was cut by 7 bases, the J end by 2 bases, with 14 bases between. The CDR3 is made up of 14 amino acids. The CDR3 bases are TGTGCCAGCATTCCGTCGGGACTGAACTATGGCTACACCTTC. It specifies CASIPSGLNYGYTF.

The rearrangement uses TRBV5-1 and TRBJ2-4; TRBD2 is a possible D gene (5 bases). The germline V gene has CDR1 SGHRS and CDR2 YFSETQ. This CDR3 is built from 13 residues. Between the trimmed V and J ends, which lost 0 bases and 6 bases, there was a span of 7 bases. The CDR3 DNA follows: TGCGCCAGCAGCTTGGCCGGGGTAAACATTCAGTACTTC. Translated: CASSLAGVNIQYF.

The rearrangement links TRBV20-1 to TRBJ1-3, with D possibly TRBD1 on 5 matching bases. CDR1 DFQATT and CDR2 SNEGSKA come from the germline V gene (reference sequence). The CDR3 is 16 amino acids. V lost 0 bases and J lost 1, with 13 bases in between. The CDR3 DNA sequence: TGCAGTGCTAGAGAGGTGATGGGGGGATCTGGAAACACCATATATTTT. Its protein is CSAREVMGGSGNTIYF.

This clonotype appeared a few times. This chain links TRBV7-3 with TRBJ1-2, with unresolved D. The CDR3 loop spans 14 amino acids. The germline V and J ends were trimmed by 1 base and 6 bases, with 12 bases remaining between them. Germline assignment: CDR1 SGHTA and CDR2 FQGTGA. The CDR3, as DNA: TGTGCCAGCAGCTTAAATCCAGGATTTCATGGCTACACCTTC. Its translation: CASSLNPGFHGYTF.

The rearrangement joins TRBV9 to TRBJ2-3; 10 positions match TRBD2. The V gene's germline CDR1 is SGDLS and CDR2 YYNGEE. CDR3 length equals 17 residues. The J segment lost 2 bases and the V segment lost 0 bases, leaving 6 bases of the junction unmatched. Here the CDR3 DNA reads TGTGCCAGCAGCGTAGACTCTAGCGGGAGCCCCACAGATACGCAGTATTTT. It translates to CASSVDSSGSPTDTQYF.